The 7 T cell receptor beta chains below were found in one sample sequenced in a study of shared clonotypes between healthy human individuals. Only in-frame clones appear in the TCRdb table, and some are missing; sequencing was by immunoSEQ multiplex PCR. The data contain approximately 600,000 clones, around 95% of them singletons. CD45RO-negative CD8 cells positively selected for CCR7 made up the naive population, which excluded terminally differentiated effector memory CD45RA+ cells. Material: naive CD8+ T cells sorted from blood. All receptors come from a woman between 25 and 40 years old in good health.

As concerns this clone: Other DNA sequences within the sample encode an identical CDR3. The chain combines TRBV28 with TRBJ2-7; weak D call: TRBD2 (5 bases). Trimming shortened V by 3 bases and J by 0 bases, and 9 bases separated the two germline ends. Germline V gives CDR1 MDHEN, CDR2 SYDVKM. The CDR3 spans 14 residues. The CDR3 coding sequence is TGTGCCAGCAGTTTGTTTGGGAGCTCCTACGAGCAGTACTTC. It codes for CASSLFGSSYEQYF.

The sample holds one count of this clone. The chain combines TRBV2 with TRBJ2-1; 8 bases are a match to TRBD1. Trimming cost V 5 bases and J 7 bases; bases outside gene matches: 4. This CDR3 has 13 residues. Per germline, CDR1 SNHLY and CDR2 FYNNEI. CDR3 sequence (DNA): TGTGCCAGCAGTCAGGGGGCCTGGAATGAGCAGTTCTTC. Encoded protein: CASSQGAWNEQFF.

This clone has more than one count but fewer than ten. The chain has TRBV5-4 and TRBJ2-5; D gene uncertain. Germline lookup yields CDR1 SGHNT and CDR2 YYREEE (reference sequence). This CDR3 comprises 13 residues. V gave up 0 bases and J gave up 5 bases, with 8 bases separating them. CDR3 amino acids: CASSLEAYETQYF. CDR3 in DNA: TGTGCCAGCAGCTTGGAGGCCTATGAGACCCAGTACTTC. The whole variable domain, remainder taken from reference TRBV5-4 and TRBJ2-5, is ETGVTQSPTHLIKTRGQQVTLRCSSQSGHNTVSWYQQALGQGPQFIFQYYREEENGRGNFPPRFSGLQFPNYSSELNVNALELDDSALYLCASSLEAYETQYFGPGTRLLVL.

The chain carries TRBV28 and TRBJ2-3; no definite D call. V lost 1 base and J lost 8, with 7 bases in between. CDR1 MDHEN and CDR2 SYDVKM come from the germline V gene. CDR3 size: 12 residues. CDR3 region: CASSLSTGTQYF. CDR3 bases: TGTGCCAGCAGTTTATCGACGGGTACGCAGTATTTT.

This clone showed up just once. The chain combines TRBV5-1 with TRBJ2-1; D is perhaps TRBD1 (5 bases). The V gene lost 4 bases and the J gene lost 8 bases, with 16 bases spanning the gap. This CDR3 has 14 amino acids. Germline V gene lookup returns CDR1 SGHRS and CDR2 YFSETQ. The CDR3 region has the DNA TGCGCCAGCAGCGAAACAGGATTCCTGGATGAGCAGTTCTTC. The encoded protein is CASSETGFLDEQFF.

The chain carries TRBV6-5 and TRBJ2-7, with 9 bases lining up with TRBD1. V shed 6 bases and J 4 bases; nucleotides not matched to a gene: 10. Germline CDR1 MNHEY, CDR2 SVGAGI. The CDR3 totals 15 residues. CDR3 amino acids: CASRRGTGFRYEQYF. As DNA, the CDR3 is TGTGCCAGCAGGCGCGGGACAGGGTTTCGATACGAGCAGTACTTC.

The chain is built from TRBV7-9 and TRBJ1-2; 7 positions agree with TRBD1. The V gene's germline CDR1 is SEHNR and CDR2 FQNEAQ (reference sequence). The CDR3 extends over 15 amino acids. Trimming at V came to 5 bases and at J to 3 bases, leaving 9 bases not matched to a gene. The DNA of the CDR3 is TGTGCCAGCAGCCTACCGACAGGGTCGGACTATGGCTACACCTTC. This translates into CASSLPTGSDYGYTF. The full variable domain, rest sourced from reference TRBV7-9 and TRBJ1-2, is DTGVSQNPRHKITKRGQNVTFRCDPISEHNRLYWYRQTLGQGPEFLTYFQNEAQLEKSRLLSDRFSAERPKGSFSTLEIQRTEQGDSAMYLCASSLPTGSDYGYTFGSGTRLTVV.